Listed here are 15 T cell receptor beta chains from one sample, sequenced in a study of TIL therapy for anti-PD-1-resistant metastatic lung cancer. This was the immunoSEQ v3 assay. Some clones are missing from TCRdb's copy, which holds only in-frame ones; the method was immunoSEQ multiplex PCR. The profile covers 9,500 to 15,000 clones, with about three fifths appearing a single time and 6% to 8% taken by the ten largest. This sample's time point: pre-treatment sample, taken before nivolumab and TIL therapy. The tumor samples were excised metastases, mostly pleural nodules or supraclavicular lymph nodes. The specimen was tumor tissue, collected at baseline. The receptors come from a person between 25 and 79 years old with non-small cell lung cancer.

This rearrangement joins TRBV19 to TRBJ2-4; possibly TRBD2 for D (6 bases). V shed 4 bases and J shed 10 bases, with 14 bases lying between them. Germline CDR1 is LNHDA and CDR2 is SQIVND (reference sequence). The CDR3 loop spans 13 amino acids. Here the CDR3 DNA reads TGTGCCAGTAGTAAGGGGACTGCGGGAATTCAGTACTTC. Its protein is CASSKGTAGIQYF.

This clone was picked up a small number of times. This rearrangement joins TRBV30 to TRBJ2-1, with 12 bases matching TRBD2. V shed 5 bases, J shed 10 bases, and the junction held 12 bases outside the gene matches. Germline V gene sequence: CDR1 GTSNPN, CDR2 SVGIG (reference sequence). This CDR3 has 15 amino acids. CDR3 residues: CAWALSSGRAGEQFF. The DNA for the CDR3 is TGTGCCTGGGCCCTTTCTAGCGGGAGGGCCGGAGAGCAGTTCTTC.

V and J are TRBV7-9 and TRBJ2-3; D is undetermined. CDR3 length: 15 amino acids. The germline CDR1 and CDR2 sequences are SEHNR and FQNEAQ (reference sequence). Deletions cut 1 base from V and 1 base from J, with 9 bases between. The CDR3 coding sequence is TGTGCCAGCAGCTTAGAGGCTGCAGGCACAGATACGCAGTATTTT. Residues: CASSLEAAGTDTQYF.

The chain combines TRBV14 with TRBJ2-7; D remains ambiguous. The germline V and J ends were trimmed by 4 bases and 1 base, with 2 bases remaining between them. This CDR3 contains 11 residues. Germline V lookup: CDR1 SGHDN, CDR2 FVKESK. CDR3 DNA: TGTGCCAGCAGCCGATCCTACGAGCAGTACTTC. Translating gives CASSRSYEQYF.

The chain employs TRBV5-1 and TRBJ2-3, with 8 positions matching TRBD2. Germline V gives CDR1 SGHRS, CDR2 YFSETQ. Trimming at V came to 3 bases and at J to 0 bases, leaving 12 bases not matched to a gene. This CDR3 is 18 amino acids long. This CDR3 is CASSSPGLAGVSTDTQYF. CDR3 nucleotides: TGCGCCAGCAGCTCGCCGGGGCTAGCGGGCGTAAGCACAGATACGCAGTATTTT. The variable domain in full, completed from reference TRBV5-1 and TRBJ2-3, reads KAGVTQTPRYLIKTRGQQVTLSCSPISGHRSVSWYQQTPGQGLQFLFEYFSETQRNKGNFPGRFSGRQFSNSRSEMNVSTLELGDSALYLCASSSPGLAGVSTDTQYFGPGTRLTVL.

The chain has TRBV5-6 and TRBJ2-1, with D hard to call. The CDR3 contains 15 residues. Germline assignment: CDR1 SGHDT and CDR2 YYEEEE. V lost 5 bases to trimming and J lost 3 bases, with 15 bases between them. The CDR3 spells CASRERLDNYNEQFF. The CDR3 coding sequence is TGTGCCAGCAGGGAACGACTGGATAACTACAATGAGCAGTTCTTC. The full variable domain, with the rest looked up from reference TRBV5-6 and TRBJ2-1, is DAGVTQSPTHLIKTRGQQVTLRCSPKSGHDTVSWYQQALGQGPQFIFQYYEEEERQRGNFPDRFSGHQFPNYSSELNVNALLLGDSALYLCASRERLDNYNEQFFGPGTRLTVL.

The sample holds a few counts of this clone. The chain is built from TRBV21-1 and TRBJ2-3; the table's D call TRBD2 went unverified against the DNA. TRBV21-1 is a pseudogene segment. This CDR3 is 13 amino acids long. The CDR3 DNA sequence: TGTGCCAGCAGCAGGTCAGCGGTCGATACGCAGTATTTT. This encodes CASSRSAVDTQYF.

This chain uses TRBV4-2 with TRBJ2-1; 9 bases line up with TRBD2. There are 16 residues in the CDR3. CDR1 and CDR2 from the germline V gene are LGHNA and YNFKEQ. With V trimmed by 0 bases and J by 6 bases, 6 bases remained unmatched. The CDR3 reads CASSQEGRGGRNEQFF. CDR3 in DNA: TGTGCCAGCAGCCAAGAAGGGCGGGGGGGTCGCAATGAGCAGTTCTTC.

Within the sample, this clone is medium-sized. J is TRBJ1-1 and V is TRBV18, with TRBD1 identical over 8 bases. Looked up from germline, CDR1 is KGHSH and CDR2 is LQKENI. The CDR3 runs to 15 residues. The V and J ends lost 2 bases and 5 bases, in that order; junction bases with no gene match: 7. In DNA, the CDR3 is TGTGCCAGCTCACCAGTTCAGGGGGCGAGGACTGAAGCTTTCTTT. Residues: CASSPVQGARTEAFF.

This clone showed up just a few times. The sample has other DNA sequences that encode this CDR3 too. J is TRBJ1-2 and V is TRBV19; a possible D gene is TRBD1 (6 bases). V lost 3 bases, J lost 4 bases, and 15 bases lay in between. The CDR3 runs 15 residues. Germline V lookup: CDR1 LNHDA, CDR2 SQIVND (reference sequence). The CDR3 DNA sequence: TGTGCCAGTAGTATTCCCTCCGGACAGAGCTATGGCTACACCTTC. It is translated as CASSIPSGQSYGYTF.

V gene TRBV3-1 (or the pseudogene TRBV3-2) combines with J gene TRBJ2-2; D remains ambiguous. V was clipped by 4 bases and J by 1 base, with 10 bases between them. This CDR3 region has 15 residues. The germline CDR1 and CDR2 sequences are LGHDT and YNNKEL (reference sequence). The DNA of the CDR3 is TGTGCCAGCAGCCTATCCACCCTGAACACCGGGGAGCTGTTTTTT. Translation: CASSLSTLNTGELFF.

This clone is labeled as medium-sized. This chain connects TRBV25-1 to TRBJ1-2; 9 positions match TRBD1. CDR1 MGHDK and CDR2 SYGVNS come from the germline V gene. J gave up 6 bases and V 5 bases, and 4 bases lay outside the gene matches. CDR3 size: 13 residues. CDR3: CASSPRDRDGYTF. The CDR3 coding sequence is TGTGCCAGCAGTCCGCGGGACAGGGATGGCTACACCTTC.

The gene calls are TRBV6-5 and TRBJ2-3; D is uncertain. V lost 4 bases, J lost 2 bases, and 7 bases lay in between. The CDR3 is made up of 13 amino acids. The germline gives CDR1 MNHEY, CDR2 SVGAGI. The CDR3 DNA is TGTGCCAGCAGTTTGGTCCTCACAGATACGCAGTATTTT. Protein: CASSLVLTDTQYF.

V is TRBV5-1 and J is TRBJ1-2; no clear D. Deletions cut 3 bases from V and 4 bases from J, with 10 bases between. CDR3 length equals 13 residues. The germline gives CDR1 SGHRS, CDR2 YFSETQ. CDR3 nucleotide sequence: TGCGCCAGCAGCTCCGGGGTATCCTATGGCTACACCTTC. Translation: CASSSGVSYGYTF.

The V call is TRBV25-1, the J call TRBJ1-2; the D gene is possibly TRBD1 (5 bases). Trimming took off 4 bases at V and 8 bases at J, with 14 bases between the two ends. The CDR3 consists of 13 residues. Germline loops: CDR1 MGHDK, CDR2 SYGVNS. CDR3 in amino acids: CASSVGAYEGYTF. The CDR3 DNA follows: TGTGCCAGCAGTGTCGGGGCCTACGAGGGCTACACCTTC.